The clone carrying this T cell receptor beta chain was seen more than once but under ten times. Investigators reverse transcribed all isolated RNA, so they sequenced expressed TCRB transcripts. Generated by immunoSEQ multiplex PCR, the TCRdb table keeps only in-frame clones and is missing some. The sample holds roughly 350,000 clones, 11% seen once. These data belong to a study of beta chain features in type 1 diabetes. The V segment lost 8 bases and the J segment 3 bases; nucleotides outside the gene matches: 10. This CDR3 spans 17 amino acids. Germline V gene sequence: CDR1 SGHAT, CDR2 FQDESV (reference sequence). Sorting of CD4+ naive, central memory, regulatory and stem cell-like memory cells was performed via CD45RO/CCR7/CD25/CD127/CD95/CD27.

The sample was naive CD4+ T cells from blood. The sequence came from a woman aged 30 to 39 in good health. The gene calls are TRBV11-1 and TRBJ2-1; 13 bases align to TRBD2. CDR3 residues: CASRGRTSGRGYNEQFF. For the CDR3, the DNA is TGTGCCAGCCGGGGCCGAACTAGCGGGAGGGGCTACAATGAGCAGTTCTTC.